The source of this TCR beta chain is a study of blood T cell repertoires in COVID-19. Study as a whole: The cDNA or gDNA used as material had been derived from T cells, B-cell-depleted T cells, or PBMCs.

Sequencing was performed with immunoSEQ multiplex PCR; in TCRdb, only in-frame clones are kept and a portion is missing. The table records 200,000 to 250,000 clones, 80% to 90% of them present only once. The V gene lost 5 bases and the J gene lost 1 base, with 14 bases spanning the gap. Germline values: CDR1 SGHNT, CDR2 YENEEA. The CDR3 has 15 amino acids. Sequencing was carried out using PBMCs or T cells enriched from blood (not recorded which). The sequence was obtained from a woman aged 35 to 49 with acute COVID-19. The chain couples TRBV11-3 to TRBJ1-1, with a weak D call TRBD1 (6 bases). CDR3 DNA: TGTGCCAGCAGCCCTGGGGGGGGCTGGAACACTGAAGCTTTCTTT. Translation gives CASSPGGGWNTEAFF. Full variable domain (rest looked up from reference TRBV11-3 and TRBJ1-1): EAGVVQSPRYKIIEKKQPVAFWCNPISGHNTLYWYLQNLGQGPELLIRYENEEAVDDSQLPKDRFSAERLKGVDSTLKIQPAELGDSAVYLCASSPGGGWNTEAFFGQGTRLTVV.